This T cell receptor (beta chain) was sequenced during a study of blood T cell repertoires in COVID-19 (dated by TCRdb to the early 2020s). For the study in its entirety: Collaborator samples came from the United States, Italy and Spain and covered acute and convalescent phases of COVID-19. HLA class I and class II types, where available, came from metadata supplied by the sample provider rather than from assay-based typing. The material from the prospective study consisted of cDNA or gDNA derived from T cells, B-cell-depleted T cells, or PBMCs. The samples were drawn from the first 160 participants of the ongoing ImmuneRACE study and from 1,254 subjects provided by 6 global collaborators. A de-identified subject ID, COVID-19 status, age in years and sex were almost always included in the sample metadata. The dataset comprised deeply sampled blood TCRbeta repertoires from subjects exposed to, actively infected with, or recovered from COVID-19. The repertoires were made available in a free public database intended to serve as a resource for research on the immune response to SARS-CoV-2.

The immunoSEQ Assay, a bias-controlled multiplex PCR, was used to amplify TCRbeta CDR3 regions from genomic DNA. Per the original workflow: Within the assay, amplification of reference gene primers was used to estimate how many nucleated cells each sample contained. To quantify the absolute abundance of each unique TCRbeta CDR3 rearrangement, sequence reads were collapsed and filtered. Productive Simpson clonality was computed per sample as the square root of Simpson's diversity index over productive rearrangements. As stored in TCRdb, this immuneACCESS dataset retains in-frame rearrangements with V and J assigned. A fraction of the clones does not appear; measured against another copy, unresolved V genes explain less than half of the discrepancy, and the remainder lacks a known reason. D and trimming were read from the DNA, whereas the V and J calls and clone size are those reported in that table. This sample has under 200,000 clones in its table, and more than 70% of those were observed once. The biggest ten clones account for 13% to 15% of the sample.

About this clone: Its antigen target is currently unknown. Nothing much larger sits one base from this clone, and base qualities are not available.

Results and caveats for the whole study, not just this receptor: The amount of clinical and demographic metadata varied by source and participant and was provided uncurated.

The CDR3, cysteine through phenylalanine, is 15 amino acids long. Of the read, only the CDR3 DNA is kept; its 45 bases are in frame from base 1. CDR1 SGHRS and CDR2 YFSETQ are derived from the germline V gene. Unmatched junction bases come to 5, with V trimmed by 2 bases and J by 5 bases. Collaborating institutions collected whole blood in K2EDTA tubes following their own protocols. For TCRbeta analysis, collaborator samples were shipped as frozen whole blood, as isolated PBMCs, or as DNA extracted from either sample type. Sequencing was carried out using peripheral blood. The receptor chain draws on TRBV5-1 and TRBJ2-5; TRBD2 matches 11 bases in the middle. This TCR derives from a man aged 18 to 30 with active or convalescent COVID-19. The CDR3 protein: CASSFGIAGGETQYF. The bases are TGCGCCAGCAGCTTTGGAATAGCGGGGGGGGAGACCCAGTACTTC.